These T cell receptor beta chains were read from a single sample in a study of OX40 agonist ivuxolimab in advanced cancers. Assay: immunoSEQ multiplex PCR; the TCRdb copy retains only in-frame clones and omits some. This sample has 65,000 to 85,000 clones, with 85% found just once. The specimen comprised CD4+ or CD8+ T cells sorted from blood, sampled in a trial of the OX40 agonist ivuxolimab. These receptors originate from an adult with an advanced solid tumor such as melanoma, head and neck, liver or kidney cancer. CDR3s include the opening cysteine and the closing phenylalanine or tryptophan.

V gene	J gene	CDR3 protein
TRBV25-1	TRBJ2-7	CASSEYSRDEQYF
TRBV6-1	TRBJ2-5	CASRLAGVETQYF
TRBV27	TRBJ2-3	CASSLTRSLDTQYF
TRBV29-1	TRBJ2-3	CSVVVPGPTDTQYF
TRBV28	TRBJ1-5	CASSSPGQGDQPQHF
TRBV9	TRBJ2-5	CASSVGGDEETQYF
TRBV5-4	TRBJ1-1	CASSLAGGGTEAFF
TRBV28	TRBJ1-5	CASSSGQGQPQHF
TRBV30	TRBJ2-3	CAWSVVGLAIERSSTDTQYF
TRBV4-2	TRBJ1-3	CASSKRTVSGNTIYF
TRBV7-2	TRBJ2-7	CASSLSTGNDEQYF
TRBV2	TRBJ1-5	CASSEAGTGNQPQHF
TRBV5-1	TRBJ2-3	CASSLLRLTDTQYF
TRBV4-1	TRBJ2-1	CASSQGREHGEQFF
TRBV30	TRBJ2-7	CALGSAYEQYF
TRBV29-1	TRBJ2-3	CSVNGGGDTQYF
TRBV30	TRBJ1-5	CAWSSDPNQPQHF
TRBV10-3	TRBJ1-3	CAISGGTGSGNTIYF
TRBV7-3	TRBJ2-3	CASSPAEDTQYF
TRBV27	TRBJ2-1	CASSLGLAGGRDEQFF
TRBV11-3	TRBJ2-2	CASSPTRQTGELFF
TRBV5-4	TRBJ1-1	CASSSRTGRDEAFF
TRBV27	TRBJ1-2	CVSSWRTGSRYGYTF
TRBV30	TRBJ1-2	CAWSVTGLSRYTF
TRBV28	TRBJ2-7	CASSEEGDKGSYEQYF
TRBV9	TRBJ2-3	CASSASSTDTQYF
TRBV9	TRBJ2-1	CASREGLSGSTGEQFF
TRBV6-5	TRBJ2-7	CASGQGRSEQYF
TRBV5-4	TRBJ1-1	CASSPAQVNTEAFF
TRBV11-2	TRBJ1-5	CASSFDRRQPQHF
TRBV2	TRBJ2-5	CASSEAEQETQYF
TRBV29-1	TRBJ2-3	CSVRRGSTDTQYF
TRBV6-5	TRBJ2-3	CASSPPGLNTDTQYF
TRBV9	TRBJ1-3	CASSVEETGYGNTIYF
TRBV25-1	TRBJ2-7	CASSDERSSYEQYF
TRBV28	TRBJ2-4	CASSSSRDRGRNIQYF
TRBV9	TRBJ2-5	CASSASQGLAGQETQYF
TRBV7-9	TRBJ2-2	CASSLAQIHGELFF
TRBV27	TRBJ2-7	CASRGRESGEQYF
TRBV7-8	TRBJ1-1	CASSPTDRGHGEAFF
TRBV7-2	TRBJ2-7	CASSFYGGEQYF
TRBV6-4	TRBJ1-6	CASRETHINSPLHF
TRBV7-9	TRBJ2-2	CASSFIGVGRSNTGELFF
TRBV11-2	TRBJ1-5	CASSFGGPNQPQHF
TRBV4-2	TRBJ1-2	CASSQDTGGNYGYTF
TRBV7-9	TRBJ1-5	CASSHRQGPNQPQHF
TRBV6-1	TRBJ1-1	CASGRMEAFF
TRBV5-1	TRBJ2-3	CASSPGGPTDTQYF
TRBV18	TRBJ1-2	CASSSEQGAQAGYTF
TRBV30	TRBJ2-1	CARQGLLGNEQFF
TRBV7-6	TRBJ2-5	CASSGLTLKETQYF
TRBV7-8	TRBJ1-3	CASSLTGYSGNTIYF
TRBV30	TRBJ1-5	CAWSRTGVRGDSNQPQHF